Following are 3 T cell receptor beta chains from one sample sequenced in a study of blood T cell repertoires in COVID-19. The protocol was immunoSEQ multiplex PCR, while the TCRdb copy is restricted to in-frame clones and leaves out a portion. The profile shows roughly 18,000 clones, 77% of them singletons. The sequenced material came from peripheral blood. The receptors shown here come from a man between 70 and 80 years old with COVID-19, enrolled during active disease.

V and J are TRBV19 and TRBJ1-2; 7 bases are a match to TRBD1. Germline V lookup: CDR1 LNHDA, CDR2 SQIVND (reference sequence). The CDR3 is 17 amino acids. With V trimmed by 5 bases and J by 1 base, 13 bases remained unmatched. CDR3 nucleotides: TGTGCCAGTAGTTCTCGCCGGACAGGCCAGCTTAACTATGGCTACACCTTC. Protein product: CASSSRRTGQLNYGYTF. Full variable domain (remainder filled in from reference TRBV19 and TRBJ1-2): DGGITQSPKYLFRKEGQNVTLSCEQNLNHDAMYWYRQDPGQGLRLIYYSQIVNDFQKGDIAEGYSVSREKKESFPLTVTSAQKNPTAFYLCASSSRRTGQLNYGYTFGSGTRLTVV.

The genes are TRBV5-1 and TRBJ1-2; D perhaps matches TRBD1 (6 bases). The V end lost 0 bases, the J end lost 4 bases, and 10 bases lay between the germline ends. Germline values: CDR1 SGHRS, CDR2 YFSETQ. The CDR3 is made up of 14 amino acids. The CDR3 sequence: CASSLELTGYGYTF. The CDR3 nucleotides read TGCGCCAGCAGCTTGGAATTGACAGGCTATGGCTACACCTTC.

The CDR3 loop reads CASSHAGTGGNTIYF. CDR3 nucleotide sequence: TGTGCCAGCAGCCACGCCGGGACAGGAGGAAACACCATATATTTT. The chain carries TRBV14 and TRBJ1-3, with 8 bases identical to TRBD1. The CDR3 is 15 amino acids. Trimming cost V 3 bases and J 4 bases; bases outside gene matches: 5. Per the germline V gene, CDR1 is SGHDN and CDR2 is FVKESK.